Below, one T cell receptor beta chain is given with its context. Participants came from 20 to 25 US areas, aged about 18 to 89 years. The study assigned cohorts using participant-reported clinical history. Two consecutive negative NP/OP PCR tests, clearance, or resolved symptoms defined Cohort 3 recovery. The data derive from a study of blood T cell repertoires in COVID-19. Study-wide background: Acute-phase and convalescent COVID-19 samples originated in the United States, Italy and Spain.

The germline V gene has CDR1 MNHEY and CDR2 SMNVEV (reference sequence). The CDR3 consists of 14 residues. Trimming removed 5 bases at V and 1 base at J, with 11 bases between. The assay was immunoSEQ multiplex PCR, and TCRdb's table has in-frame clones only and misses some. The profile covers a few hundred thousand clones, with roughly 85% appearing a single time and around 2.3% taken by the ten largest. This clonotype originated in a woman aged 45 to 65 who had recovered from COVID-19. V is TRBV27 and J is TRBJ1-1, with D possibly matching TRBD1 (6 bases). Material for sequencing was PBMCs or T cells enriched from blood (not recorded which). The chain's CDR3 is CASSTGLGNTEAFF. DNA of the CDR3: TGTGCCAGCAGTACAGGGCTCGGGAACACTGAAGCTTTCTTT.